Below, one TCR beta chain is given with its context. Authors' analysis steps: Amplification with reference gene primers provided the estimates of nucleated cell counts. The assay was immunoSEQ multiplex PCR, and TCRdb's table has in-frame clones only and misses some. That table gives V, J and clone size, and the DNA gave D and trimming. The profile shows roughly 87,000 clones, 89% of them singletons. The length of the CDR3 is 23 residues. This entry comes from a study of blood T cell repertoires in COVID-19. On the study more broadly: Samples taken during acute and convalescent COVID-19 were collected in the United States, Italy and Spain. In each case, the material was cDNA or gDNA derived from T cells, B-cell-depleted T cells, or PBMCs.

The gene calls are TRBV7-5 and TRBJ2-1; TRBD2, as called in the table, went unchecked against the DNA. TRBV7-5 has pseudogene status. The source of this sequence is an elderly woman with active COVID-19. The sample comprised peripheral blood. The CDR3 DNA follows: TGTGCCAGAAGCCCCTCCCTGGGCAGGGGGCGGACTAGCGGGAGGTCCAAATCCTATGAGCAGTTCTTC. Residues: CARSPSLGRGRTSGRSKSYEQFF.